One and the same sample provided the 18 T cell receptor beta chains below, sequenced in a study of blood T cells in healthy people across ages. Next came a second PCR, run for about 6 to 12 cycles, which used a sample-barcoded 5' primer along with a J-beta primer mix. TCRdb independently ran MiXCR on the 5' RACE reads; one entry per CDR3 protein. The data contain some 900,000 distinct CDR3 sequences, roughly 50% of them singletons. Sequenced sample: blood. The receptors shown here come from a man younger than 45 in good health.

There are many counts of this clonotype. Written as DNA, the CDR3 is TGTGCCAGCAGTACGAGTGGGACAGGGATAGTCTCCTACAATGAGCAGTTCTTC. It codes for CASSTSGTGIVSYNEQFF. V usage is TRBV6-5 and J usage is TRBJ2-1, with 9 bases that match TRBD1. Germline lookup yields CDR1 MNHEY and CDR2 SVGAGI. Germline trimming cut 5 bases from V and 0 bases from J; bases unmatched to any gene: 11. The CDR3 consists of 18 residues.

The chain carries TRBV20-1 and TRBJ2-4; D possibly uses TRBD1 or TRBD2 (5 bases each). V was cut by 5 bases and J by 0 bases, with 17 bases left in between. CDR3 size: 16 residues. The V gene's germline CDR1 is DFQATT and CDR2 SNEGSKA (reference sequence). CDR3 in amino acids: CSARTQLDLAKNIQYF. The CDR3 DNA reads TGCAGTGCTCGGACACAACTAGATCTAGCCAAAAACATTCAGTACTTC.

This clonotype was counted between two and nine times. The V and J genes are TRBV20-1 and TRBJ2-3, with unresolved D. The CDR3 runs to 11 residues. The V and J ends lost 6 bases and 4 bases respectively, with 8 bases between them. Germline CDR1 and CDR2: DFQATT and SNEGSKA (reference sequence). Here the CDR3 DNA reads TGCAGTGCCCCGAATGCAGATACGCAGTATTTT. It translates to CSAPNADTQYF.

The chain recombines TRBV7-9 with TRBJ2-1, with 10 bases that match TRBD1. Per germline, CDR1 SEHNR and CDR2 FQNEAQ (reference sequence). J was trimmed by 8 bases and V by 2 bases; bases with no gene match: 6. The CDR3 is made up of 15 amino acids. Here the CDR3 DNA reads TGTGCCAGCAGCTTAACTCGGGACAGGGGCGATGAGCAGTTCTTC. Translation gives CASSLTRDRGDEQFF.

The rearrangement uses TRBV20-1 and TRBJ1-4; unclear D gene. Trimming took 4 bases from V and 7 from J, leaving 10 bases between them. The germline gives CDR1 DFQATT, CDR2 SNEGSKA (reference sequence). The CDR3 runs to 12 residues. CDR3 protein: CSAKAGTEKLFF. CDR3 sequence (DNA): TGCAGTGCTAAGGCAGGAACTGAAAAACTGTTTTTT.

As to this clonotype: This may come from a read error, since a much larger clone is one base off. This chain uses TRBV9 with TRBJ2-1; 8 bases align to TRBD2. This CDR3 spans 15 amino acids. Germline CDR1 SGDLS, CDR2 YYNGEE. Here the CDR3 reads CVSSVGASGGNEQFF. In nucleotides, the CDR3 is TGTGTCAGCAGCGTAGGGGCCAGCGGGGGAAATGAGCAGTTCTTC.

This chain joins TRBV2 and TRBJ1-2; tentative D call: TRBD1 (5 bases). CDR3 length: 13 residues. The ends were cut back, 0 bases at V and 11 bases at J, with 13 bases in the middle. Germline assignment: CDR1 SNHLY and CDR2 FYNNEI. The CDR3 DNA reads TGTGCCAGCAGTGAAGCCAGGTCCGGGGGTTACACCTTC. The encoded protein is CASSEARSGGYTF.

This clonotype showed up just a few times. This chain uses TRBV7-9 with TRBJ2-1; TRBD2 matches at 9 bases. This CDR3 spans 15 amino acids. Looked up from germline, CDR1 is SEHNR and CDR2 is FQNEAQ (reference sequence). V was clipped by 2 bases and J by 5 bases; unmatched bases: 4. This chain's CDR3 is CASSLTSGGHNEQFF. In nucleotides, the CDR3 is TGTGCCAGCAGCTTAACCAGCGGGGGGCACAATGAGCAGTTCTTC. The whole variable domain, filled in from reference TRBV7-9 and TRBJ2-1, reads DTGVSQNPRHKITKRGQNVTFRCDPISEHNRLYWYRQTLGQGPEFLTYFQNEAQLEKSRLLSDRFSAERPKGSFSTLEIQRTEQGDSAMYLCASSLTSGGHNEQFFGPGTRLTVL.

The CDR3, as DNA: TGTGCCAGCAGTCAGATGGGGACGGTCGAGCAGTTCTTC. Its protein product is CASSQMGTVEQFF. This chain connects TRBV27 to TRBJ2-1, with D perhaps given as TRBD1 or TRBD2 (5 bases each). The V gene lost 5 bases and the J gene lost 10 bases, with 15 bases spanning the gap. Germline-derived CDR1 and CDR2 are MNHEY and SMNVEV (reference sequence). This CDR3 spans 13 amino acids.

V and J are TRBV2 and TRBJ1-5; 11 nucleotides match TRBD1. Germline V gene sequence: CDR1 SNHLY, CDR2 FYNNEI. The CDR3 is 17 residues long. Germline trimming cut 5 bases from V and 2 bases from J; bases unmatched to any gene: 8. The CDR3 DNA reads TGTGCCAGCAGTCCCGGGACAGGGGGAACGGGCAATCAGCCCCAGCATTTT. This gives the protein CASSPGTGGTGNQPQHF.

CDR3 region: CAISESGGTYNEQFF. The CDR3 DNA reads TGTGCCATCAGTGAGTCAGGGGGTACGTACAATGAGCAGTTCTTC. V and J are TRBV10-3 and TRBJ2-1; a weak D match, TRBD1 (6 bases). The CDR3 is made up of 15 amino acids. V was clipped by 0 bases and J by 4 bases, with 10 bases between them. Germline V gene lookup returns CDR1 ENHRY and CDR2 SYGVKD.

In DNA, the CDR3 is TGTGCCAGCAGCTTGGGACTCAACCTCATCTATGGCTACACCTTC. Amino acids: CASSLGLNLIYGYTF. This chain joins TRBV5-5 and TRBJ1-2, with no clear D. With 0 bases removed from V and 4 bases from J, the gap between germline ends came to 13 bases. CDR1 is SGHKS and CDR2 is YYEKEE in the germline V gene (reference sequence). The CDR3 runs to 15 residues. The full variable domain, rest sourced from reference TRBV5-5 and TRBJ1-2, is DAGVTQSPTHLIKTRGQQVTLRCSPISGHKSVSWYQQVLGQGPQFIFQYYEKEERGRGNFPDRFSARQFPNYSSELNVNALLLGDSALYLCASSLGLNLIYGYTFGSGTRLTVV.

The chain is built from TRBV5-6 and TRBJ1-2; D not certain. The germline V gene has CDR1 SGHDT and CDR2 YYEEEE. The ends were cut back, 4 bases at V and 4 bases at J, with 20 bases in the middle. The CDR3 runs 16 residues. The CDR3 nucleotides are TGTGCCAGCAGCCAGGAGGTCCTGGCAGAGATCTATGGCTACACCTTC. It encodes CASSQEVLAEIYGYTF.

This sequence joins TRBV11-3 and TRBJ2-1; a possible D gene is TRBD2 (5 bases). This CDR3 is 21 amino acids long. Germline CDR1 SGHNT, CDR2 YENEEA. The germline V and J ends were trimmed by 0 bases and 3 bases, with 27 bases remaining between them. In DNA, the CDR3 is TGTGCCAGCAGCTTAGAAGGGTCGGGCGGGCGAGCCCCCCTCAGCTACAATGAGCAGTTCTTC. As protein: CASSLEGSGGRAPLSYNEQFF.

This chain connects TRBV29-1 to TRBJ1-4; the match to TRBD1 covers 10 bases. The germline V gene has CDR1 SQVTM and CDR2 ANQGSEA. The CDR3 contains 14 residues. J lost 3 bases, V lost 4 bases, and 2 bases had no gene match. The CDR3 is CSVAGTGANEKLFF. CDR3 DNA: TGCAGCGTTGCCGGGACAGGGGCTAATGAAAAACTGTTTTTT. Full variable domain (outside the CDR3, taken from reference TRBV29-1 and TRBJ1-4): SAVISQKPSRDICQRGTSLTIQCQVDSQVTMMFWYRQQPGQSLTLIATANQGSEATYESGFVIDKFPISRPNLTFSTLTVSNMSPEDSSIYLCSVAGTGANEKLFFGSGTQLSVL.

The gene calls are TRBV29-1 and TRBJ2-3; 10 bases fit TRBD1. Trimming cost V 6 bases and J 1 base; bases outside gene matches: 4. The length of the CDR3 is 14 residues. CDR1 and CDR2 (germline): SQVTM, ANQGSEA. The CDR3 loop is CSVSGTGGTDTQYF. As DNA, the CDR3 is TGCAGCGTGTCCGGGACAGGGGGCACAGATACGCAGTATTTT.

In its sample, this clonotype was seen a few times. The chain joins TRBV4-3 to TRBJ2-7, with D perhaps assigned TRBD1 or TRBD2 (5 bases each). Germline V gives CDR1 LGHNA, CDR2 YSLEER. V was shortened by 0 bases and J by 2 bases, with 17 bases between the two germline ends. CDR3 length equals 17 residues. As DNA, the CDR3 is TGCGCCAGCAGCCAAGATAGGTCGCGGCAGGGAGCCTACGAGCAGTACTTC. Amino acids: CASSQDRSRQGAYEQYF.

The V call is TRBV20-1, the J call TRBJ2-7; D perhaps matches TRBD2 (6 bases). V lost 3 bases and J 1 base, leaving 13 bases between the germline ends. The V gene's germline CDR1 is DFQATT and CDR2 SNEGSKA (reference sequence). The CDR3 runs 14 residues. CDR3 in DNA: TGCAGTGCTAGTAGGCCGGGGGAGTCCTACGAGCAGTACTTC. The encoded protein is CSASRPGESYEQYF.